Sequencing of this T cell receptor beta chain was carried out in a study of blood T cell repertoires in COVID-19. Study-wide background: Acute and convalescent COVID-19 samples came from the United States, Italy and Spain. Sample material is recorded as cDNA or gDNA derived from T cells, B-cell-depleted T cells, or PBMCs.

From germline, CDR1 is MNHEY and CDR2 SMNVEV (reference sequence). V gave up 3 bases and J gave up 5 bases, with 16 bases separating them. This CDR3 is 16 amino acids long. The authors' processing: Amplification of reference gene primers was used by the study to estimate nucleated cell counts. Profiled with immunoSEQ multiplex PCR; TCRdb holds only in-frame clones, not every one. V and J calls plus clone size are reproduced from that table; the DNA served to infer D and trimming. The sample lists about 190,000 clones; roughly four fifths were seen once. The chain is built from TRBV27 and TRBJ2-2; a weak D match, TRBD1 (5 bases). This clonotype was sampled from a woman aged 70-85 years with active or convalescent COVID-19. Sample: peripheral blood. The CDR3 spells CASSFRSQGRTGELFF. CDR3 nucleotide sequence: TGTGCCAGCAGTTTTAGGTCTCAGGGTCGGACCGGGGAGCTGTTTTTT.